The 9 T cell receptor beta chains below all came from one sample that was sequenced in a study of blood T cell repertoires in COVID-19 (dated by TCRdb to 2020 to 2022). Library preparation was by the immunoSEQ multiplex PCR assay. As stored in TCRdb, this immuneACCESS dataset retains in-frame rearrangements with V and J assigned. A fraction of the clones does not appear; measured against another copy, unresolved V genes explain less than half of the discrepancy, and the remainder lacks a known reason. This sample comprises about 100,000 clones, about 90% of them detected only once. More than 4.5% of the sample comes from the top ten. Sequenced material: peripheral blood. All receptors derive from a woman in her forties or fifties with COVID-19, enrolled during active disease.

The rearrangement uses TRBV30 and TRBJ2-3, with 11 nucleotides matching TRBD2. The J segment lost 4 bases and the V segment lost 4 bases, leaving 4 bases of the junction unmatched. Germline CDR1 GTSNPN, CDR2 SVGIG (reference sequence). The CDR3 is 14 amino acids. DNA for the CDR3: TGTGCCTGGAATAGCGGGGGGGGAGCAGATACGCAGTATTTT. Protein: CAWNSGGGADTQYF.

This clone was recorded once. The V call is TRBV6-5, the J call TRBJ1-5, with 8 positions matching TRBD1. The germline V gene encodes CDR1 MNHEY and CDR2 SVGAGI. J gave up 9 bases and V 10 bases, and 17 bases lay outside the gene matches. The CDR3 has 15 residues. CDR3 residues: CATHTPGTGFSPQHF. The DNA for the CDR3 is TGTGCCACCCACACACCCGGGACAGGCTTTTCGCCCCAGCATTTT.

This chain uses TRBV6-5 with TRBJ1-6; D not resolved. Looked up from germline, CDR1 is MNHEY and CDR2 is SVGAGI. Trimming left V 2 bases short and J 6 bases short, with 11 bases between. The length of the CDR3 is 15 residues. The DNA of the CDR3 is TGTGCCAGCAGTTACCGCGAGGGAACTAATTCACCCCTCCACTTT. As protein: CASSYREGTNSPLHF.

The genes are TRBV11-2 and TRBJ2-6; possibly TRBD1 for D (6 bases). V lost 5 bases and J 0 bases, leaving 8 bases between the germline ends. The CDR3 sequence is 15 residues long. The germline CDR1 and CDR2 sequences are SGHAT and FQNNGV. CDR3 loop: CASSAQGSGANVLTF. CDR3 bases: TGTGCCAGCAGCGCACAGGGCTCTGGGGCCAACGTCCTGACTTTC.

V is TRBV2 and J is TRBJ1-6, with 9 bases that match TRBD1. The CDR3 is 14 amino acids. Germline CDR1 and CDR2: SNHLY and FYNNEI. V was clipped by 4 bases and J by 7 bases; unmatched bases: 2. This CDR3 is CASSGGQGNSPLHF. Here the CDR3 DNA reads TGTGCCAGCAGTGGAGGACAGGGGAATTCACCCCTCCACTTT.

As concerns this clone: A much larger clone is a single base away; this may be a read error. Additional DNA sequences in this sample encode the identical CDR3. This chain joins TRBV6-5 and TRBJ1-2; 8 bases align to TRBD1. This CDR3 comprises 13 residues. J was trimmed by 3 bases and V by 5 bases; bases with no gene match: 2. Germline values: CDR1 MNHEY, CDR2 SVGAGI. The CDR3 DNA reads as TGTGCCAGCAGTCCAGGGGGCGACTATGGCTACACCTTC. It encodes CASSPGGDYGYTF.

The chain couples TRBV4-3 to TRBJ2-1, with 14 bases identical to TRBD2. Losses at the gene ends were 3 bases for V and 7 bases for J; bases not matched to a gene: 8. This CDR3 contains 17 residues. Germline V CDR1 and CDR2: LGHNA, YSLEER. The CDR3 DNA is TGCGCCAGCAGCCAGGGGACTAGCGGGGGAAGTGAGAATGAGCAGTTCTTC. Amino acids: CASSQGTSGGSENEQFF.

The rearrangement uses TRBV30 and TRBJ2-7, with 7 bases lining up with TRBD1. The CDR3 loop spans 18 amino acids. CDR1 GTSNPN and CDR2 SVGIG come from the germline V gene (reference sequence). The trim removed 1 base at V and 3 bases at J, leaving 18 bases unmatched. The CDR3 sequence is CAWSASPPHRGSIYEQYF. Here the CDR3 DNA reads TGTGCCTGGAGTGCCTCTCCTCCCCACAGGGGTAGCATCTACGAGCAGTACTTC.

V and J are TRBV19 and TRBJ1-1, with unresolved D. Looked up from germline, CDR1 is LNHDA and CDR2 is SQIVND (reference sequence). The CDR3 runs 14 residues. Trimming pared 6 bases from V and 1 base from J, leaving 12 bases between. The CDR3 loop reads CASSQTGGNTEAFF. In nucleotides, the CDR3 is TGTGCCAGTAGCCAAACTGGAGGGAACACTGAAGCTTTCTTT.